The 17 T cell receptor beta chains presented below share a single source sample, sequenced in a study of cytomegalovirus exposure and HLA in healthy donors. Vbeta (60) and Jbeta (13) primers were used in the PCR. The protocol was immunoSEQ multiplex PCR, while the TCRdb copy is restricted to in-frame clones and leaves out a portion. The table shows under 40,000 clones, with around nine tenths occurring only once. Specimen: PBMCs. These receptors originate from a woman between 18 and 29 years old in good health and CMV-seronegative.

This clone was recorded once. CDR3 region: CASSPLGSGANVLTF. CDR3 DNA: TGCGCCAGCAGCCCCCTCGGCTCTGGGGCCAACGTCCTGACTTTC. The chain employs TRBV5-1 and TRBJ2-6; no clear D. Trimming pared 4 bases from V and 0 bases from J, leaving 8 bases between. Per the germline V gene, CDR1 is SGHRS and CDR2 is YFSETQ. There are 15 residues in the CDR3.

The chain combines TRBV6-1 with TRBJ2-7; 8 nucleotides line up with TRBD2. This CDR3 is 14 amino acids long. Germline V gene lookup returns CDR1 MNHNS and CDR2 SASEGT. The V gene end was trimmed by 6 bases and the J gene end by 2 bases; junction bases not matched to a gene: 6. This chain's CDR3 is CASRPGLGPYEQYF. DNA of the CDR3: TGTGCCAGCAGGCCGGGACTAGGCCCCTACGAGCAGTACTTC.

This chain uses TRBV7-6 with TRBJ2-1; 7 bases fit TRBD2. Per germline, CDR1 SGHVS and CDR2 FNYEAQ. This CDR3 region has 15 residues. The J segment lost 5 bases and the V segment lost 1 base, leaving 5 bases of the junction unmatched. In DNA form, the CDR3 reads TGTGCCAGCAGCTTAGGTCCAGCGGGACACAATGAGCAGTTCTTC. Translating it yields CASSLGPAGHNEQFF.

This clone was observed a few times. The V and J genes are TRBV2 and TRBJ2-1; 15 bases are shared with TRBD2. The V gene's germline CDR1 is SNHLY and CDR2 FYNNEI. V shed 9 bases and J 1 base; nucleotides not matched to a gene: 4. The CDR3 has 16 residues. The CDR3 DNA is TGTGCCAGGGGACTAGCGGGAGGATATTCCTACAATGAGCAGTTCTTC. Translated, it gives CARGLAGGYSYNEQFF.

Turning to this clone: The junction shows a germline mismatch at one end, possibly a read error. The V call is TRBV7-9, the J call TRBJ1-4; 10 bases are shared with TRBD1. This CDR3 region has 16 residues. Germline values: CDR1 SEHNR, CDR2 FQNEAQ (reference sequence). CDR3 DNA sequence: TGTTCCAGCAGCTTAGCGGGGGACAGGGGTAATGAAAAACTGTTTTTT. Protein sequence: CSSSLAGDRGNEKLFF.

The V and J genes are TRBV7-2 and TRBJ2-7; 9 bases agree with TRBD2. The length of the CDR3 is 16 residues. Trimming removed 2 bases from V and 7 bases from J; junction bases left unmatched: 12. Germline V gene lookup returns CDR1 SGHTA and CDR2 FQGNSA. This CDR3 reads CASSLFGGRALGEQYF. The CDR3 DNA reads TGTGCCAGCAGCTTATTTGGCGGGAGGGCCCTGGGGGAGCAGTACTTC.

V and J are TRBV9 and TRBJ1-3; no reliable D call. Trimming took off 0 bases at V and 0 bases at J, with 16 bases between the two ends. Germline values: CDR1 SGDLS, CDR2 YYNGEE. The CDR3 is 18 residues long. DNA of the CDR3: TGTGCCAGCAGCGTAGCACTCGACCGACTCGGCTCTGGAAACACCATATATTTT. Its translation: CASSVALDRLGSGNTIYF.

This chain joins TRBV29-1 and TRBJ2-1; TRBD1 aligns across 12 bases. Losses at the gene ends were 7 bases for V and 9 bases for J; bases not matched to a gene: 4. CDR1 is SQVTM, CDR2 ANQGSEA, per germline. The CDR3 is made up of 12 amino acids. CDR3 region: CSGDRGRAEQFF. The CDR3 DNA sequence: TGCAGCGGGGACAGGGGGCGGGCTGAGCAGTTCTTC.

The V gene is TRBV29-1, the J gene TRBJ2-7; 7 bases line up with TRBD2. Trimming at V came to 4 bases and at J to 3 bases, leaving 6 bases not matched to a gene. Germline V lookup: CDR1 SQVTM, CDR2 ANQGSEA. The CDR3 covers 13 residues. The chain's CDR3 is CSVGGEGLYEQYF. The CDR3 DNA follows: TGCAGCGTTGGGGGGGAGGGCCTCTACGAGCAGTACTTC.

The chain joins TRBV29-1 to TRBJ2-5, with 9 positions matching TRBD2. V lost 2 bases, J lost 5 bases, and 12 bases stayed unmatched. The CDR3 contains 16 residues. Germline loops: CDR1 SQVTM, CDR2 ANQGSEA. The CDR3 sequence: CSVESMAGGPTETQYF. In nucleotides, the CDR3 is TGCAGCGTTGAATCTATGGCGGGAGGGCCTACGGAGACCCAGTACTTC.

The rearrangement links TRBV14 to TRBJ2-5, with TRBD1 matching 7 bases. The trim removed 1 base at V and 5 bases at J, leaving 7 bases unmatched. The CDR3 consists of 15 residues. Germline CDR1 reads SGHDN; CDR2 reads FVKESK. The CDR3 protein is CASSQVDRARETQYF. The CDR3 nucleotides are TGTGCCAGCAGCCAAGTTGACAGGGCGAGGGAGACCCAGTACTTC.

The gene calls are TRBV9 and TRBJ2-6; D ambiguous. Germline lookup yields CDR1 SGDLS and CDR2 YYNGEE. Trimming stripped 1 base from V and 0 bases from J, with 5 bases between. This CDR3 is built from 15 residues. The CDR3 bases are TGTGCCAGCAGCGTATCTGTCTCTGGGGCCAACGTCCTGACTTTC. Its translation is CASSVSVSGANVLTF. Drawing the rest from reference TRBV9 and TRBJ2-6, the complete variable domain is DSGVTQTPKHLITATGQRVTLRCSPRSGDLSVYWYQQSLDQGLQFLIQYYNGEERAKGNILERFSAQQFPDLHSELNLSSLELGDSALYFCASSVSVSGANVLTFGAGSRLTVL.

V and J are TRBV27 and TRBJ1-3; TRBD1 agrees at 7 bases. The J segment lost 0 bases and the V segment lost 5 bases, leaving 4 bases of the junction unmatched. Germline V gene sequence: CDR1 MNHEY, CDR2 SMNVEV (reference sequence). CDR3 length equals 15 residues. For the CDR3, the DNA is TGTGCCAGCAGTCCCGGGACAGACTCTGGAAACACCATATATTTT. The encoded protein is CASSPGTDSGNTIYF.

The CDR3, as DNA: TGTGCCAGCAGCTCCTGCGGGTCGGCGGCAGGCGAGCAGTACTTC. Its translation is CASSSCGSAAGEQYF. The rearrangement joins TRBV21-1 to TRBJ2-7; TRBD2, the table's D call, lacks a check against the DNA. TRBV21-1 constitutes a pseudogene. The CDR3 contains 15 residues.

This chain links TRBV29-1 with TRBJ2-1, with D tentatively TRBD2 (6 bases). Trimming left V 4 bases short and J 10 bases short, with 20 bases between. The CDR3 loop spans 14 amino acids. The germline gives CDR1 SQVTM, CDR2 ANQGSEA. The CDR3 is CSVGQEFRLAEQFF. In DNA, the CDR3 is TGCAGCGTTGGTCAGGAGTTCCGGCTAGCGGAGCAGTTCTTC.

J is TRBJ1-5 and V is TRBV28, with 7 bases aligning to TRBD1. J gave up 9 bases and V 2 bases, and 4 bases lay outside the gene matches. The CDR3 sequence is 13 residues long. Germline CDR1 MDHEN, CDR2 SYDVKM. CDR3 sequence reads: CASSLPRTGPQHF. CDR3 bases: TGTGCCAGCAGTTTACCCCGGACAGGGCCCCAGCATTTT.

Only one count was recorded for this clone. The CDR3: CASSSDRAFGNTIYF. The DNA for the CDR3 is TGTGCCAGCAGCTCCGACAGGGCATTTGGAAACACCATATATTTT. This chain uses TRBV5-8 with TRBJ1-3; 7 bases match TRBD1. The CDR3 runs 15 residues. J gave up 3 bases and V 3 bases, and 6 bases lay outside the gene matches. Per germline, CDR1 SGHTS and CDR2 YDEGEE. Using reference TRBV5-8 and TRBJ1-3 for the parts outside the CDR3, the full variable domain is EAGVTQSPTHLIKTRGQQATLRCSPISGHTSVYWYQQALGLGLQFLLWYDEGEERNRGNFPPRFSGRQFPNYSSELNVNALELEDSALYLCASSSDRAFGNTIYFGEGSWLTVV.